This TCR beta chain was found in a study of blood T cell repertoires in COVID-19 (dated by TCRdb to 2020 to 2021). Background on the whole study: Samples covering the acute and convalescent phases of COVID-19 were provided by collaborators in the United States, Italy and Spain. The material from the prospective study consisted of cDNA or gDNA derived from T cells, B-cell-depleted T cells, or PBMCs. Subjects who had been exposed to COVID-19, were actively infected with it, or had recovered from it provided the deeply sampled blood TCRbeta repertoires that made up the dataset. The repertoires were released in a freely available public database intended as a resource for research on the immune response to SARS-CoV-2. Where available, HLA class I and class II types were obtained from metadata supplied by the sample provider rather than from assay-based typing. The samples were drawn from the first 160 participants of the ongoing ImmuneRACE study and from 950 to 1,500 subjects provided by 6 global collaborators. Nearly every sample came with metadata listing a de-identified subject ID, COVID-19 status, age in years and sex.

On the study overall, not on this receptor specifically: How much clinical and demographic metadata was included differed by source and by participant, and the metadata was provided uncurated.

As concerns this clone: Which antigen it targets is not known. The input lacks base qualities; no much larger clone sits a single base away.

The CDR3, from cysteine to phenylalanine, totals 14 residues. The retained sequence is limited to the CDR3, 42 bases, with the frame set at the first base. Trimmed from V: 3 bases; trimmed from J: 3 bases; junction bases lacking a gene match: 1. CDR1 and CDR2 were assigned from the germline V gene (reference sequence) as LNHDA and SQIVND. Whole blood was collected in K2EDTA tubes by collaborating institutions according to the institutions' own protocols. For TCRbeta analysis, collaborator samples were shipped as frozen whole blood, as isolated PBMCs, or as DNA extracted from either sample type. The immunoSEQ Assay, a bias-controlled multiplex PCR, was used to amplify TCRbeta CDR3 regions from genomic DNA. Per the authors' processing: Nucleated cell counts per sample were estimated from amplification of reference gene primers within the assay. To quantify the absolute abundance of each unique TCRbeta CDR3 rearrangement, sequence reads were collapsed and filtered. For each sample, productive Simpson clonality was calculated by taking the square root of Simpson's diversity index across productive rearrangements. The table was pulled from immuneACCESS by TCRdb, which kept in-frame rearrangements only. Such tables lose some clones; where checked, under half of the loss comes from unresolved V genes, and the rest has no known cause. V, J and clone size derive from that table, while D and trimming were established from the DNA sequence. In all, the sample holds fewer than 150,000 clones, and about 83% of those were seen once. The ten largest make up roughly 13% of the sample.

This clonotype was sampled from a human donor in a cohort sampled during active COVID-19. Sequencing input: peripheral blood. The chain links TRBV19 with TRBJ1-2; the junction holds 10 bases that match TRBD1. Read as DNA, the sequence is TGTGCCAGTAGTATTGGACAGGGGGACTATGGCTACACCTTC. This codes for CASSIGQGDYGYTF.